The 15 T cell receptor beta chains below come from one sample, sequenced in a study of T cells after yellow fever vaccination. TCRdb redid the calling of the 5' RACE reads with MiXCR, one entry per CDR3 protein. The sample consists of about 240,000 distinct CDR3 sequences, 6.9% of them appearing once. The material was CD4+ T cells sorted from PBMCs, obtained 15 days after the yellow fever booster vaccination. The receptors originated from a young man who received the YFV17D yellow fever vaccine.

The table lists this clonotype with many counts. The genes are TRBV28 and TRBJ1-2, with D possibly TRBD1 on 6 matching bases. CDR3 length equals 13 residues. V dropped 1 base and J dropped 12 bases, with 15 bases sitting between them. Germline CDR1 and CDR2: MDHEN and SYDVKM. Here the CDR3 reads CASSLYGGGSNTF. CDR3 nucleotide sequence: TGTGCCAGCAGTTTATATGGGGGCGGGAGCAACACCTTC.

This clonotype showed up many times. The chain uses TRBV12-5 and TRBJ2-5; D is ambiguous. With 5 bases removed from V and 7 bases from J, the gap between germline ends came to 11 bases. Germline V gene data show CDR1 as LGHNT and CDR2 as FRNRAP. The CDR3 has 12 residues. In DNA form, the CDR3 reads TGTGCTAGTGGTCTAGAGGAAGGGACCCAGTACTTC. This encodes CASGLEEGTQYF.

A few counts support this clonotype. The chain has TRBV12-3 or TRBV12-4 and TRBJ2-7, with 7 bases matching TRBD2. V lost 8 bases and J lost 1; bases outside the gene matches: 17. The CDR3 covers 17 residues. CDR3 DNA sequence: TGTGCCAGCTCCCCAAACCTCGGGGGGAAGGATTCCTACGAGCAGTACTTC. This sequence encodes CASSPNLGGKDSYEQYF.

This clonotype was seen at least ten times. The rearrangement uses TRBV5-1 and TRBJ2-7, with 11 nucleotides matching TRBD2. CDR3 length: 14 residues. Germline loops: CDR1 SGHRS, CDR2 YFSETQ. V lost 5 bases to trimming and J lost 6 bases; unmatched junction nucleotides: 7. CDR3 residues: CASRKLAGVGEQYF. CDR3 in DNA: TGCGCCAGCAGGAAACTAGCGGGAGTGGGCGAGCAGTACTTC.

A few counts support this clonotype. This rearrangement joins TRBV6-1 to TRBJ1-5; D is undetermined. The CDR3 length is 15 residues. Trimming cost V 6 bases and J 6 bases, with 18 bases left between them. Germline V gene lookup returns CDR1 MNHNS and CDR2 SASEGT. The CDR3 coding sequence is TGTGCCAGCAGGTCAAGGACCGGTGGGATTCAGCCCCAGCATTTT. It codes for CASRSRTGGIQPQHF.

This clonotype was detected many times. The genes are TRBV7-9 and TRBJ2-7, with 7 bases aligning to TRBD1. Trimming cost V 10 bases and J 3 bases; bases outside gene matches: 9. The CDR3 has 13 residues. Germline assignment: CDR1 SEHNR and CDR2 FQNEAQ (reference sequence). CDR3 in amino acids: CATTYRGGYEQYF. The CDR3 nucleotides read TGTGCCACTACTTACAGGGGTGGCTACGAGCAGTACTTC.

This clonotype was counted only a few times. The genes are TRBV11-2 and TRBJ2-1, with 14 positions matching TRBD2. V lost 0 bases to trimming and J lost 2 bases; unmatched junction nucleotides: 9. Germline V gives CDR1 SGHAT, CDR2 FQNNGV. The CDR3 loop spans 20 amino acids. The CDR3 sequence is CASSLDPGTSGRMAYNEQFF. The CDR3 DNA is TGTGCCAGCAGCTTAGATCCCGGGACTAGCGGGAGAATGGCCTACAATGAGCAGTTCTTC.

The CDR3 protein is CASSLGVGRNEQFF. Here the CDR3 DNA reads TGTGCCAGCAGTTTAGGGGTAGGACGGAATGAGCAGTTCTTC. The chain carries TRBV12-3 or TRBV12-4 and TRBJ2-1; no clear D. The CDR3 has 14 amino acids. V lost 1 base, J lost 7 bases, and 11 bases lay in between.

The CDR3 DNA reads TGTGCCAGCAGTTTAGACAGGCCGAATCAGCCCCAGCATTTT. Its translation is CASSLDRPNQPQHF. The V gene is TRBV12-3 or TRBV12-4, the J gene TRBJ1-5, with a possible D match to TRBD1 (5 bases). Trimming cost V 1 base and J 4 bases, with 8 bases left between them. The CDR3 length is 14 residues.

This clonotype came up many times. The gene calls are TRBV7-2 and TRBJ2-7; D is perhaps TRBD1 (6 bases). The CDR3 has 14 amino acids. Trimming left V 9 bases short and J 4 bases short, with 19 bases between. Germline V gene data show CDR1 as SGHTA and CDR2 as FQGNSA. As DNA, the CDR3 is TGTGCCAGTGGAGGAGGACAGAAAAGATACGAGCAGTACTTC. This sequence encodes CASGGGQKRYEQYF.

This clonotype came up many times. V is TRBV6-5 and J is TRBJ1-1; tentatively, D is TRBD1 (6 bases). V dropped 3 bases and J dropped 4 bases, with 9 bases sitting between them. The length of the CDR3 is 13 residues. Germline V gene sequence: CDR1 MNHEY, CDR2 SVGAGI. CDR3 residues: CASSYGTITEAFF. CDR3 bases: TGTGCCAGCAGTTATGGGACAATCACTGAAGCTTTCTTT.

This clonotype was counted a few times. J is TRBJ2-1 and V is TRBV4-3; TRBD2 agrees at 9 bases. The CDR3 consists of 16 residues. The V gene end was trimmed by 1 base and the J gene end by 3 bases; junction bases not matched to a gene: 4. Germline loops: CDR1 LGHNA, CDR2 YSLEER. The CDR3 region is CASSQGASGVYNEQFF. The CDR3 DNA reads as TGCGCCAGCAGCCAAGGGGCTAGCGGGGTCTACAATGAGCAGTTCTTC.

This clonotype was detected only a few times. DNA for the CDR3: TGTGCCAGCAGCGTCCAACATGCTAGCGGACAAGAGACCCAGTACTTC. Protein: CASSVQHASGQETQYF. V usage is TRBV9 and J usage is TRBJ2-5; 7 bases match TRBD2. The germline V gene encodes CDR1 SGDLS and CDR2 YYNGEE. V lost 2 bases and J lost 2; bases outside the gene matches: 9. The CDR3 contains 16 residues.

This clonotype was counted a few times. The chain has TRBV6-5 and TRBJ2-3; D might be TRBD1 (6 bases). V was pared by 2 bases and J by 8 bases, with 8 bases between. Germline CDR1 reads MNHEY; CDR2 reads SVGAGI. This CDR3 spans 12 amino acids. The CDR3 loop reads CASSYEGGTQYF. The CDR3, as DNA: TGTGCCAGCAGTTACGAAGGGGGTACGCAGTATTTT.

V and J are TRBV29-1 and TRBJ1-5; no clear D. Trimming shortened V by 1 base and J by 4 bases, and 5 bases separated the two germline ends. The germline CDR1 and CDR2 sequences are SQVTM and ANQGSEA. The CDR3 contains 12 residues. Here the CDR3 DNA reads TGCAGCGTTGAAGGAGGGAATCAGCCCCAGCATTTT. Translating it yields CSVEGGNQPQHF. The entire variable domain, with the rest obtained from reference TRBV29-1 and TRBJ1-5, is as follows: SAVISQKPSRDICQRGTSLTIQCQVDSQVTMMFWYRQQPGQSLTLIATANQGSEATYESGFVIDKFPISRPNLTFSTLTVSNMSPEDSSIYLCSVEGGNQPQHFGDGTRLSIL.